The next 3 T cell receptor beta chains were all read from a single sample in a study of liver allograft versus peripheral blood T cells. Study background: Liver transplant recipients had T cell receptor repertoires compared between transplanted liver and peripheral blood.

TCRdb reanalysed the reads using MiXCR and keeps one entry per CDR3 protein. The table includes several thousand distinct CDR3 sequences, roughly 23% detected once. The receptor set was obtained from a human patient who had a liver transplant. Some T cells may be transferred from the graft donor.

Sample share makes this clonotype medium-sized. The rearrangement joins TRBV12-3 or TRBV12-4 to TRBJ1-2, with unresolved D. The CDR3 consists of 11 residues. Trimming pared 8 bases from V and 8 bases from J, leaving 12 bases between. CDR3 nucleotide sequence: TGTGCCAGCGGCCTTAATGGAGGCTACACCTTC. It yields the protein CASGLNGGYTF.

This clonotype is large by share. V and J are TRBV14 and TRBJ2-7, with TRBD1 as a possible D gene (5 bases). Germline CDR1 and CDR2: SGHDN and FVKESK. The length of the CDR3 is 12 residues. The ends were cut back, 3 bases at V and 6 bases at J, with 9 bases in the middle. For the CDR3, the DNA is TGTGCCAGCAGCCACCCTGGGGCCGAGCAGTACTTC. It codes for CASSHPGAEQYF.

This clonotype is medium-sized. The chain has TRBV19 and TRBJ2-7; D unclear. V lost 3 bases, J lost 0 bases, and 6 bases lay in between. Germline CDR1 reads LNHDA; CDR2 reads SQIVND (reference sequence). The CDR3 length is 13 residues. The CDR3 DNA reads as TGTGCCAGTAGTATTCCCAACTCCTACGAGCAGTACTTC. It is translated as CASSIPNSYEQYF.